One and the same sample provided the 25 T cell receptor beta chains below, sequenced in a study of vaccination and CD4 T cells after COVID-19. The Oncomine TCR Beta short-read assay was applied to DNA of cultured CD4+ T cells. MiXCR, applied by TCRdb to the PCR reads, yields one record per CDR3 protein. The repertoire consists of approximately 12,000 distinct CDR3 sequences, with around 50% occurring once and the leading ten covering around 16%. For these receptors, no antigen is known. The treatment is: approximately 11-day PBMC culture with coronavirus spike peptide pools or control peptides (ViraFEST assay). Sequencing used CD4+ T cells from blood, cultured in vitro. The receptors here all came from a human donor who had recovered from COVID-19.

This clonotype was seen a single time. The rearrangement uses TRBV6-7 and TRBJ2-7; D not certain. TRBV6-7 is an ORF; its function is uncertain. The ends were cut back, 6 bases at V and 2 bases at J, with 14 bases in the middle. This CDR3 comprises 14 residues. Here the CDR3 reads CASSSDETAYEQYF. The CDR3 bases are TGTGCCAGCAGCTCTGATGAGACCGCCTACGAGCAGTACTTC.

J is TRBJ2-7 and V is TRBV19, with 8 bases that match TRBD1. The trim removed 4 bases at V and 6 bases at J, leaving 8 bases unmatched. Germline CDR1 reads LNHDA; CDR2 reads SQIVND (reference sequence). The CDR3 loop spans 14 amino acids. The CDR3 nucleotides are TGTGCCAGTAGTACCCACAGGGGGGAGGCCGAGCAGTACTTC. It codes for CASSTHRGEAEQYF.

This clonotype was counted only a few times. The chain joins TRBV25-1 to TRBJ2-5, with D possibly being TRBD2 (7 bases). CDR1 MGHDK and CDR2 SYGVNS come from the germline V gene. The CDR3 runs 15 residues. Deletions cut 6 bases from V and 2 bases from J, with 16 bases between. This CDR3 is CASSPRGAGQETQYF. Written as DNA, the CDR3 is TGTGCCAGCAGCCCCCGGGGGGCTGGGCAAGAGACCCAGTACTTC.

The chain combines TRBV11-2 with TRBJ2-7, with 14 bases fitting TRBD2. Germline V gives CDR1 SGHAT, CDR2 FQNNGV. This CDR3 region has 16 residues. V was clipped by 4 bases and J by 4 bases; unmatched bases: 6. CDR3 coding DNA: TGTGCCAGCAGCTCGGGGGGACTAGCGGGAGATTACGAGCAGTACTTC. Its protein is CASSSGGLAGDYEQYF.

The chain couples TRBV24-1 to TRBJ2-1; TRBD2 matches at 9 bases. Germline V lookup: CDR1 KGHDR, CDR2 SFDVKD. The CDR3 runs 16 residues. The junction had 16 bases not matched to a gene; V was cut back by 9 bases and J by 8 bases. In DNA, the CDR3 is TGTGCCACCCGGGGAGTAGCGGGAGAACAGTCTGATGAGCAGTTCTTC. Protein: CATRGVAGEQSDEQFF.

The V call is TRBV5-1, the J call TRBJ2-3, with 11 bases identical to TRBD2. In germline, CDR1 is SGHRS, CDR2 YFSETQ. The ends lost 4 bases at V and 5 bases at J; junction bases unmatched: 3. The CDR3 has 14 residues. Here the CDR3 DNA reads TGCGCCAGCAGCCCAGGACTAGCGGGAGATACGCAGTATTTT. It yields the protein CASSPGLAGDTQYF.

This clonotype was seen only a few times. The chain is built from TRBV4-2 and TRBJ2-2; D assignment may be TRBD1 or TRBD2 (5 bases each). CDR1 is LGHNA and CDR2 is YNFKEQ in the germline V gene. V was cut by 0 bases and J by 2 bases, with 13 bases left in between. This CDR3 has 17 residues. In DNA form, the CDR3 reads TGTGCCAGCAGCCAAGATATATGGGGGAGTAACACCGGGGAGCTGTTTTTT. It encodes CASSQDIWGSNTGELFF.

This clonotype has only a few counts. J is TRBJ2-6 and V is TRBV28, with D maybe TRBD1 (5 bases). The germline gives CDR1 MDHEN, CDR2 SYDVKM. The CDR3 spans 15 residues. Trimming left V 3 bases short and J 1 base short, with 7 bases between. The CDR3 loop is CASSFQGSGANVLTF. DNA of the CDR3: TGTGCCAGCAGTTTCCAGGGATCTGGGGCCAACGTCCTGACTTTC.

This chain connects TRBV19 to TRBJ2-7, with D maybe TRBD1 (6 bases). Trimming took 4 bases from V and 4 from J, leaving 8 bases between them. From germline, CDR1 is LNHDA and CDR2 SQIVND (reference sequence). This CDR3 comprises 12 residues. CDR3 sequence (DNA): TGTGCCAGTAGTACCCAGGGGTACGAGCAGTACTTC. Its translation: CASSTQGYEQYF.

This clonotype was seen a few times. V gene TRBV12-3 or TRBV12-4 combines with J gene TRBJ1-5; D gene ambiguous. The CDR3 runs 13 residues. Trimming took off 8 bases at V and 0 bases at J, with 8 bases between the two ends. The DNA for the CDR3 is TGTGCCAGCGGGATTTATAGCAATCAGCCCCAGCATTTT. Protein product: CASGIYSNQPQHF.

The sample holds a few counts of this clonotype. The rearrangement uses TRBV7-9 and TRBJ1-1; no definite D call. There are 11 residues in the CDR3. The V end lost 4 bases, the J end lost 10 bases, and 10 bases lay between the germline ends. CDR1 and CDR2 from the germline V gene are SEHNR and FQNEAQ (reference sequence). The chain's CDR3 is CASSSEVGAFF. For the CDR3, the DNA is TGTGCCAGCAGCTCGGAAGTTGGAGCTTTCTTT.

This rearrangement joins TRBV20-1 to TRBJ1-6, with D possibly being TRBD1 (6 bases). There are 17 residues in the CDR3. Germline V lookup: CDR1 DFQATT, CDR2 SNEGSKA (reference sequence). V gave up 2 bases and J gave up 9 bases, with 23 bases separating them. CDR3 sequence (DNA): TGCAGTGCTAGACTTACAGGGTCCGGGGTAGGGAGTTCACCCCTCCACTTT. Its translation is CSARLTGSGVGSSPLHF.

This chain links TRBV29-1 with TRBJ2-1; 10 positions agree with TRBD1. V dropped 3 bases and J dropped 4; count of bases not matched to a gene: 6. The CDR3 has 15 amino acids. In germline, CDR1 is SQVTM, CDR2 ANQGSEA. CDR3 sequence: CSVEAWDRGYNEQFF. CDR3 DNA sequence: TGCAGCGTTGAGGCTTGGGACAGGGGATACAATGAGCAGTTCTTC.

This clonotype was detected only a few times. The gene calls are TRBV6-1 and TRBJ1-2; 9 bases align to TRBD1. CDR1 MNHNS and CDR2 SASEGT come from the germline V gene. V shed 6 bases and J 4 bases; nucleotides not matched to a gene: 6. The CDR3 is 14 residues long. The CDR3 reads CASRLTGGCYGYTF. Here the CDR3 DNA reads TGTGCCAGCAGACTTACAGGGGGCTGCTATGGCTACACCTTC.

This clonotype occurred a few times. The chain carries TRBV24-1 and TRBJ2-1; the D gene is possibly TRBD2 (6 bases). The CDR3 loop spans 16 amino acids. V was trimmed by 4 bases and J by 0 bases, leaving 12 bases between them. Germline assignment: CDR1 KGHDR and CDR2 SFDVKD. The DNA for the CDR3 is TGTGCCACCAGTGACGGGGGACCGTCCTCCTACAATGAGCAGTTCTTC. It encodes CATSDGGPSSYNEQFF.

This clonotype was seen only once. The chain employs TRBV7-8 and TRBJ2-5; 10 bases are shared with TRBD2. J was trimmed by 5 bases and V by 4 bases; bases with no gene match: 4. This CDR3 is 14 amino acids long. Germline V gene lookup returns CDR1 SGHVS and CDR2 FQNEAQ. CDR3 in amino acids: CASSSRTSGETQYF. As DNA, the CDR3 is TGTGCCAGCAGCTCAAGGACTAGCGGCGAGACCCAGTACTTC.

This clonotype was seen only a few times. The rearrangement joins TRBV28 to TRBJ2-7; D is perhaps TRBD1 (6 bases). V lost 5 bases to trimming and J lost 0 bases, with 14 bases between them. This CDR3 has 15 amino acids. In germline, CDR1 is MDHEN, CDR2 SYDVKM. CDR3 nucleotides: TGTGCCAGCAGTCCCTCCGGGACATTCTCCTACGAGCAGTACTTC. Translation gives CASSPSGTFSYEQYF. Full variable domain (outside the CDR3, taken from reference TRBV28 and TRBJ2-7): DVKVTQSSRYLVKRTGEKVFLECVQDMDHENMFWYRQDPGLGLRLIYFSYDVKMKEKGDIPEGYSVSREKKERFSLILESASTNQTSMYLCASSPSGTFSYEQYFGPGTRLTVT.

The chain employs TRBV18 and TRBJ2-7, with D tentatively TRBD1 or TRBD2 (5 bases each). This CDR3 spans 12 amino acids. The germline V and J ends were trimmed by 5 bases and 6 bases, with 11 bases remaining between them. Germline assignment: CDR1 KGHSH and CDR2 LQKENI. The CDR3 loop is CASSGGDREQYF. The CDR3 nucleotides are TGTGCCAGCTCAGGGGGTGATCGCGAGCAGTACTTC.

The genes are TRBV10-3 and TRBJ2-7; 9 bases agree with TRBD2. This CDR3 comprises 14 residues. The germline gives CDR1 ENHRY, CDR2 SYGVKD. Losses at the gene ends were 6 bases for V and 2 bases for J; bases not matched to a gene: 5. DNA of the CDR3: TGTGCCATCAGGCGACTAGCGGACGCCTACGAGCAGTACTTC. Amino acid sequence: CAIRRLADAYEQYF.

V is TRBV4-1 and J is TRBJ2-6, with 7 bases aligning to TRBD2. V shed 6 bases, J shed 4 bases, and the junction held 9 bases outside the gene matches. The CDR3 has 16 amino acids. Germline CDR1 MGHRA, CDR2 YSYEKL. The CDR3 sequence is CASRRPGGTGANVLTF. Written as DNA, the CDR3 is TGCGCCAGCAGGCGTCCCGGGGGGACCGGGGCCAACGTCCTGACTTTC.

The rearrangement uses TRBV5-4 and TRBJ2-3; TRBD2 matches 14 bases. Unmatched junction bases numbered 6, after V lost 4 bases and J lost 11 bases. The CDR3 runs 14 residues. Germline loops: CDR1 SGHNT, CDR2 YYREEE (reference sequence). CDR3 region: CASSAGLAGDRQYF. The CDR3 nucleotides are TGTGCCAGCAGCGCGGGACTAGCGGGAGACCGGCAGTATTTT.

The genes are TRBV19 and TRBJ2-1, with TRBD2 matching over 13 bases. This CDR3 has 15 residues. Germline V CDR1 and CDR2: LNHDA, SQIVND (reference sequence). V was clipped by 5 bases and J by 9 bases; unmatched bases: 7. The CDR3 loop reads CASSPTSGRVGEQFF. CDR3 sequence (DNA): TGTGCCAGTAGTCCAACTAGCGGGAGGGTCGGTGAGCAGTTCTTC.

The genes are TRBV4-1 and TRBJ2-2; D is unresolved. V shed 0 bases and J shed 0 bases, with 14 bases lying between them. The length of the CDR3 is 18 residues. In germline, CDR1 is MGHRA, CDR2 YSYEKL. This CDR3 is CASSQESIRASNTGELFF. The DNA for the CDR3 is TGCGCCAGCAGCCAAGAAAGTATTAGGGCCTCGAACACCGGGGAGCTGTTTTTT.

The J gene is TRBJ2-7, the V gene TRBV28; a weak D match, TRBD1 (7 bases). The CDR3 loop spans 15 amino acids. Trimming stripped 5 bases from V and 4 bases from J, with 18 bases between. Per germline, CDR1 MDHEN and CDR2 SYDVKM. CDR3 amino acids: CASSQGGRGLYEQYF. The CDR3 DNA reads as TGTGCCAGCAGTCAAGGGGGCAGGGGACTTTACGAGCAGTACTTC.

There are a few counts of this clonotype. This sequence joins TRBV10-3 and TRBJ2-3; D might be TRBD1 (6 bases). The CDR3 loop spans 16 amino acids. Trimming shortened V by 5 bases and J by 0 bases, and 15 bases separated the two germline ends. Germline lookup yields CDR1 ENHRY and CDR2 SYGVKD. CDR3 coding DNA: TGTGCCATCAGTTTATCGACAGGTACTAGCACAGATACGCAGTATTTT. Translated, it gives CAISLSTGTSTDTQYF.